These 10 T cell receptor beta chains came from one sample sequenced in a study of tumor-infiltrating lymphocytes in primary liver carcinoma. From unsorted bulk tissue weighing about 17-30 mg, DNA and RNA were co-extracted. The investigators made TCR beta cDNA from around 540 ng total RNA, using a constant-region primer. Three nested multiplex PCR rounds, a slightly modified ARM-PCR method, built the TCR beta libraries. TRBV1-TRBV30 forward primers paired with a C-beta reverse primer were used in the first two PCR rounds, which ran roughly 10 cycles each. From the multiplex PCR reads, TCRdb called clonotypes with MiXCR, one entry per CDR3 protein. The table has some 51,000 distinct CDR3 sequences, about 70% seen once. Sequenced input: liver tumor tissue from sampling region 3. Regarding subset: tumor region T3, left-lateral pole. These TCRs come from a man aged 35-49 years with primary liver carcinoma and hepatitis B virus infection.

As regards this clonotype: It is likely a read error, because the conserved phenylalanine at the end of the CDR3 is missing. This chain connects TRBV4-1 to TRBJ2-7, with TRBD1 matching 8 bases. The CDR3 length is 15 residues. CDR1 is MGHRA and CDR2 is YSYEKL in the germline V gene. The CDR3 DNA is TGCGCCAGTAGCCTCGGGACAGGAGACCAGTACGAGCAGTACTAC. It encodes CASSLGTGDQYEQYY.

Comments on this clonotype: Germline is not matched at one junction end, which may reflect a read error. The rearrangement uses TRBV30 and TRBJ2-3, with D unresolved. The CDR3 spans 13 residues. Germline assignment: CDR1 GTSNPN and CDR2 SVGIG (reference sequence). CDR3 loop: CAWSSLPSYTRYF. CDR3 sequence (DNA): TGTGCCTGGAGTTCCCTACCCTCATATACGCGGTATTTT.

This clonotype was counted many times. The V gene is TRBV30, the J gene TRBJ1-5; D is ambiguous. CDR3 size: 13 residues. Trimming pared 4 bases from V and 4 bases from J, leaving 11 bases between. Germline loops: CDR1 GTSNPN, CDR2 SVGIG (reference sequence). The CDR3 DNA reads TGTGCCTGGAATCGGGGAGGAAATCAGCCCCAGCATTTT. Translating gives CAWNRGGNQPQHF.

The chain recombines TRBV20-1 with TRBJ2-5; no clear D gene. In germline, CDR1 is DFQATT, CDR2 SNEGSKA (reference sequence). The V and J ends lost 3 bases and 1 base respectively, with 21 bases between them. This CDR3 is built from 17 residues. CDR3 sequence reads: CSASLTFPSRFQETQYF. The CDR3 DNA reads TGCAGTGCTAGTCTTACATTCCCTTCTAGGTTCCAAGAGACCCAGTACTTC.

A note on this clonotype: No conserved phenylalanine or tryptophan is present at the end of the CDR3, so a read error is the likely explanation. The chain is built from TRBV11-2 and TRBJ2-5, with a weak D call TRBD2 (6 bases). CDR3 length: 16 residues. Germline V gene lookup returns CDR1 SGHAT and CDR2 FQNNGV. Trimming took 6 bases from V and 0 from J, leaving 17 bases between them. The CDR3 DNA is TGTGCCAGCAGATCCCGGGACTTTGCCCACCAAGAGACCCAGTACTTA. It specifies CASRSRDFAHQETQYL.

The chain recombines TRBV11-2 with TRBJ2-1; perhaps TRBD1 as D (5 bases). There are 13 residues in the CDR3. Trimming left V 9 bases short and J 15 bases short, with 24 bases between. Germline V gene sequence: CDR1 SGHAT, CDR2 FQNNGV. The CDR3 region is CASRPTGRDKLFF. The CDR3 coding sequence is TGTGCCAGTAGACCCACAGGTCGCGATAAGCTGTTCTTC.

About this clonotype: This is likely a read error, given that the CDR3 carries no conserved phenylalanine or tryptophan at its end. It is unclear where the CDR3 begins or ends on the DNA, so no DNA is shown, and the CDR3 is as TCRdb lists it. The CDR3: CASSLGQGTDTRYL. This chain links TRBV13 with TRBJ2-3. The germline V gene encodes CDR1 PRHDT and CDR2 FYEKMQ (reference sequence). The CDR3 region is 14 residues in length, termini included.

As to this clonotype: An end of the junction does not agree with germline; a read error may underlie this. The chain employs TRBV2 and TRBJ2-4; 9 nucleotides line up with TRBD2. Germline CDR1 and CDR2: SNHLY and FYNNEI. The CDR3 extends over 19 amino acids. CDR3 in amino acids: CVSSPRLAEGRKAKNIQYF. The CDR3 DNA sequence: TGTGTCAGCAGTCCTCGACTAGCGGAAGGGAGGAAGGCCAAAAACATTCAGTACTTC.

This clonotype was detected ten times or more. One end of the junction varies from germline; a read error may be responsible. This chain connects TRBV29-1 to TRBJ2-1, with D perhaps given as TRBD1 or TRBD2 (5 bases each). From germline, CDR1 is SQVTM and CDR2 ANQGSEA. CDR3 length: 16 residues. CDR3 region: CSVALLDSRSYNEQLF. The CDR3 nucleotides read TGCAGCGTTGCCCTACTAGACAGTCGCTCCTACAATGAGCAGCTCTTC.

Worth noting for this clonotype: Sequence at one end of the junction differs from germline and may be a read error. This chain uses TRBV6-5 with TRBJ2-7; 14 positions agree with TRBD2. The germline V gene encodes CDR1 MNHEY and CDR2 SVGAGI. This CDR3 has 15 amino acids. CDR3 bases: TGTGCCATCAGTCGGGGACTAGCGGGAGAATACGAGCAGTACTTC. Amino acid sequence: CAISRGLAGEYEQYF.